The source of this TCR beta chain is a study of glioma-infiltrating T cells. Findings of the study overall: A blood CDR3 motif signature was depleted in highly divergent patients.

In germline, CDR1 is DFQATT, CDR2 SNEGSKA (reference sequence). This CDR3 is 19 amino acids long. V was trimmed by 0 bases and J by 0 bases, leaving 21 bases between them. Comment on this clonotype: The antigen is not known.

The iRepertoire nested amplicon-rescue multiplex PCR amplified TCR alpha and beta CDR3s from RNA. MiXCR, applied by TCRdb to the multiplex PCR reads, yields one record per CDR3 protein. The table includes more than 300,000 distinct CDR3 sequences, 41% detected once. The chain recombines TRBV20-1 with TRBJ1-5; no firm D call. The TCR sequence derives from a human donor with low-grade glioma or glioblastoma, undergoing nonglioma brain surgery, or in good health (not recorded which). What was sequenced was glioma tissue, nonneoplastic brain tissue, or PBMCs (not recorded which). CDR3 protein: CSARDLGESGVYSNQPQHF. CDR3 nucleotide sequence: TGCAGTGCTAGAGATCTTGGGGAAAGTGGGGTTTATAGCAATCAGCCCCAGCATTTT.